This T cell receptor beta chain stems from a study of cytomegalovirus exposure and HLA in healthy donors. Study-level results: An analysis that was carried out later associated about 17,000 TCR beta sequences with HLA alleles at 0.05 false discovery rate.

This clone was seen only a few times. The antigen is not known. The CDR3 is 12 residues long. The junction had 4 bases not matched to a gene; V was cut back by 6 bases and J by 6 bases. CDR1 is SNHLY, CDR2 FYNNEI, per germline. This cohort consisted of healthy bone marrow donors. It was with 60 Vbeta and 13 Jbeta primers that the PCR ran. Libraries were prepared by immunoSEQ multiplex PCR; TCRdb keeps only in-frame clonotypes and omits some of them. The sample has some 100,000 clones; around 78% are singletons. What was sequenced was PBMCs. The TCR comes from a woman between 40 and 50 years old in good health and CMV-seropositive. This sequence joins TRBV2 and TRBJ2-7; TRBD2 matches at 8 bases. CDR3 region: CASRGRGAEQYF. CDR3 nucleotide sequence: TGTGCCAGCAGAGGGCGGGGGGCCGAGCAGTACTTC.